These 3 T cell receptor beta chains were all obtained from the same sample, sequenced in a study of blood T cell repertoires in COVID-19. Measured with immunoSEQ multiplex PCR; TCRdb has only the in-frame clones, and not every one. The sample has around 200,000 clones; about 89% are singletons. Sample: peripheral blood. The receptors were gathered from a man aged 70 or older with acute or convalescent COVID-19.

This clone is a singleton in its sample. This rearrangement joins TRBV5-1 to TRBJ1-4, with D possibly TRBD1 on 6 matching bases. Germline V CDR1 and CDR2: SGHRS, YFSETQ. The CDR3 is made up of 14 amino acids. V was shortened by 4 bases and J by 4 bases, with 11 bases between the two germline ends. The CDR3 DNA is TGCGCCAGCAGCCTGGGGGCAGGTAATGAAAAACTGTTTTTT. As protein: CASSLGAGNEKLFF.

This chain connects TRBV19 to TRBJ2-4, with 7 bases fitting TRBD2. CDR1 is LNHDA and CDR2 is SQIVND in the germline V gene (reference sequence). The trim removed 6 bases at V and 2 bases at J, leaving 1 base unmatched. The CDR3 contains 13 residues. The CDR3 reads CASRGGTKNIQYF. CDR3 bases: TGTGCCAGTAGGGGGGGGACCAAAAACATTCAGTACTTC.

The chain has TRBV5-1 and TRBJ2-5; 10 bases are a match to TRBD2. The CDR3 length is 14 residues. The ends lost 3 bases at V and 4 bases at J; junction bases unmatched: 3. Germline loops: CDR1 SGHRS, CDR2 YFSETQ. This CDR3 reads CASSSSGRSETQYF. The CDR3, as DNA: TGCGCCAGCAGCTCTAGCGGGAGATCAGAGACCCAGTACTTC.